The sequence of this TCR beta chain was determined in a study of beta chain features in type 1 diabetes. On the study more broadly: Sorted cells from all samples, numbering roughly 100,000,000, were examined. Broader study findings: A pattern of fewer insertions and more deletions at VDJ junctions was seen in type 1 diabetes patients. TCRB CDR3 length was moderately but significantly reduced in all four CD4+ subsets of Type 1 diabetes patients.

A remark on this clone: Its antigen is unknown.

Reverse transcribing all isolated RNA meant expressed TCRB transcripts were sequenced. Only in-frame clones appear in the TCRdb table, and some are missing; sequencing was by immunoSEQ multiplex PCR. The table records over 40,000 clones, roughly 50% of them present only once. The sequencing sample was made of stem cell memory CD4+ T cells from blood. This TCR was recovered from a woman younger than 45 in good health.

CDR3 DNA sequence: TGTGCCAGCAGTTCCTCGACAGGGACGGTGTATGGCTACACCTTC. The encoded protein is CASSSSTGTVYGYTF. This rearrangement joins TRBV28 to TRBJ1-2, with TRBD1 identical over 7 bases. The ends lost 4 bases at V and 5 bases at J; junction bases unmatched: 10. The CDR3 runs 15 residues. Per germline, CDR1 MDHEN and CDR2 SYDVKM.